This TCR beta chain was found in a study of cytomegalovirus exposure and HLA in healthy donors. As for the study in general: Membership in the Caucasian-associated ancestry cluster was found for 75% to 85% of a few hundred genotyped donors. General observations from the study: With DRB1 most and HLA-C fewest, TCR association rates differed between HLA loci in a later analysis. Later on, a genetic analysis was performed. It linked a missense variant in DCLRE1C with V- and J-gene trimming of TCR beta.

Healthy people donating bone marrow made up the donors. Points on this clone: The antigen remains unidentified.

The CDR3 has 17 amino acids. J gave up 0 bases and V 0 bases, and 8 bases lay outside the gene matches. CDR1 and CDR2 from the germline V gene are GTSNPN and SVGIG (reference sequence). The study ran its PCR with 60 Vbeta and 13 Jbeta primers. The method was immunoSEQ multiplex PCR; TCRdb's version includes in-frame clones alone and lacks a portion of them. This table holds just under 250,000 clones, roughly 82% found once. The specimen sequenced was PBMCs. J is TRBJ2-1 and V is TRBV30; 7 nucleotides agree with TRBD1. The sequence was collected from a woman between 35 and 50 years old in good health and CMV-seropositive. Here the CDR3 DNA reads TGTGCCTGGAGTGTCCCCGGGACAGCCTACTCCTACAATGAGCAGTTCTTC. Translation: CAWSVPGTAYSYNEQFF.